A selection of T cell receptor beta chains follows, all from one sample in a study of blood T cells in healthy people across ages. TCRdb analysed the 5' RACE reads with MiXCR anew, one entry per CDR3 protein. The profile shows around 750,000 distinct CDR3 sequences, about 55% of them singletons. Sequenced sample: blood. The receptor source for this set is a man older than 75 in good health. Both conserved end residues are trimmed from each CDR3. D genes are given only for firm matches. The size entry is marked missing in some rows and otherwise reads once, few, many or a size class.

d_call	clone_size	v_call	cdr3_aa
.	.	TRBV2	ASRNSGGYT
.	many	TRBV7-9	ASSRSGDNSPLH
TRBD2	.	TRBV5-6	ASSLVPRGGRTDTQY
.	.	TRBV7-8	ASSLGGPMNTEAF
.	.	TRBV11-2	ASSLGGAGTQY
TRBD2	once	TRBV30	AWSLTSGLYEQY
.	few	TRBV20-1	SARPLDRSNTEAF
.	once	TRBV7-6	ASSLHDRETQY
.	once	TRBV12-3/TRBV12-4	ASSLAGASSNQPQH
.	few	TRBV29-1	SVDRLDNYNEQF
TRBD2	.	TRBV5-1	ASSLAGSGADTQY
.	few	TRBV9	ASRIASNEQY
.	.	TRBV21-1	ASSSLDRETYEQY
.	few	TRBV25-1	ASSEPGPKGYAY
.	few	TRBV7-2	ASSLEREQPQH
.	.	TRBV3-1	ASSRLSGREQY
TRBD2	few	TRBV28	ASSLASGRFETQY
TRBD2	.	TRBV20-1	SAALAGLNEQY
.	.	TRBV5-1	ASSLEHEQF
.	.	TRBV5-1	ASSPGLTNEQF
.	.	TRBV5-4	ASSLGPGEETQY
TRBD2	once	TRBV20-1	SASPAGGRSTGELF
.	.	TRBV20-1	SADTGSGNTIY
.	.	TRBV29-1	SVLKGTPAEKQY
.	few	TRBV27	ASSLLPKLNSPLH
.	.	TRBV9	ASSVGVDQPQH
.	few	TRBV28	ASSLGGGPNYGYT
TRBD1	.	TRBV20-1	SASSRGLPTAEAF
.	few	TRBV5-5	ASRGWDEQY
.	.	TRBV18	ASSPEVVINEQF
.	.	TRBV5-1	ASSTLKGGGSYNEQF
.	.	TRBV6-5	ASRLDSGSYEQY
.	.	TRBV2	ASKGTYYGYT
.	.	TRBV11-3	ASSLVLSETQY
.	.	TRBV3-1	ASSPLWGEQF
TRBD2	few	TRBV20-1	SAGSGGSYEQY
TRBD2	.	TRBV24-1	ATSETGLAQF
TRBD1	.	TRBV27	VSSSTGSGYT
TRBD1	few	TRBV5-1	ASSLIRDRVYEQY
.	.	TRBV18	AGSAGQPRNYGYT
.	.	TRBV6-1	ASSDYLMGSYNEQF
TRBD2	.	TRBV12-3/TRBV12-4	ASKVAGSQYEQY
.	.	TRBV12-3/TRBV12-4	ASSFPRPFQGEKLF
TRBD1	.	TRBV20-1	SARDGQGNVYEQY
TRBD2	once	TRBV7-2	ASSPRGWTSDTDTQY
.	.	TRBV5-1	ASSLDGSINYGYT
.	.	TRBV6-2/TRBV6-3	ASSYPQGRKEQY
.	few	TRBV20-1	SAPGQVENEQF